This TCR beta chain derives from a study of T cell responses to AZD1222 COVID-19 vaccine. Study-wide results and limits: A reported finding is that nearly half of spike-specific TCRs target unmutated variant regions. Spike-specific TCR depth and breadth grew after two AZD1222 doses. Donors skewed white British and female; clonal diversity was possibly underestimated. Baseline testing showed seropositivity in only 5 or 6 AZD1222 recipients.

Using immunoSEQ multiplex PCR, the repertoire was profiled, and TCRdb retains in-frame clones only, with some absent. Of roughly 100,000 clones in the sample, approximately 91% were seen once. Comment on this clone: What it binds is unknown.

V gave up 2 bases and J gave up 8 bases; unmatched junction bases: 17. CDR3 length equals 18 residues. Germline values: CDR1 LGHNT, CDR2 FRNRAP. Sequencing was performed on peripheral blood, taken 28 days after the second AZD1222 dose. The chain combines TRBV12-5 with TRBJ1-1, with TRBD1 matching 10 bases. This TCR was recovered from an adult who received the AZD1222 COVID-19 vaccine. In DNA form, the CDR3 reads TGTGCTAGTGGTTTGACTCCAGGGACAGGGGCTAAAGGTGGGGAAGCTTTCTTT. Its protein product is CASGLTPGTGAKGGEAFF.